These 17 T cell receptor beta chains were sequenced from one sample in a study of blood T cell repertoires in COVID-19. Sequencing was performed with immunoSEQ multiplex PCR; in TCRdb, only in-frame clones are kept and a portion is missing. The sample lists about 130,000 clones, approximately 80% occurring once. The sample taken for sequencing was PBMCs or T cells enriched from blood (not recorded which). The receptors here all came from a woman between 45 and 65 years old who had recovered from COVID-19.

This clone appeared a single time. V is TRBV21-1 and J is TRBJ1-2; the table's D gene call, TRBD1, was not cross checked with the DNA. TRBV21-1 is listed as a pseudogene. The CDR3 sequence is 17 residues long. The CDR3 nucleotides are TGTGCACCCAAAAGGGGGCCAGGGGGAACCGCTAACTATGGCTACACCTTC. This gives the protein CAPKRGPGGTANYGYTF.

This chain joins TRBV11-2 and TRBJ1-6; 7 nucleotides align to TRBD1. Per germline, CDR1 SGHAT and CDR2 FQNNGV. Germline trimming cut 8 bases from V and 6 bases from J; bases unmatched to any gene: 10. This CDR3 has 15 amino acids. The CDR3 loop reads CASQPMGQSNSPLHF. In DNA form, the CDR3 reads TGTGCCAGCCAGCCAATGGGACAGAGTAATTCACCCCTCCACTTT. The complete variable domain, with remaining parts taken from reference TRBV11-2 and TRBJ1-6, reads EAGVAQSPRYKIIEKRQSVAFWCNPISGHATLYWYQQILGQGPKLLIQFQNNGVVDDSQLPKDRFSAERLKGVDSTLKIQPAKLEDSAVYLCASQPMGQSNSPLHFGNGTRLTVT.

V gene TRBV28 combines with J gene TRBJ1-3; TRBD1 aligns across 8 bases. Germline trimming cut 8 bases from V and 0 bases from J; bases unmatched to any gene: 3. Germline V gene data show CDR1 as MDHEN and CDR2 as SYDVKM. The CDR3 extends over 14 amino acids. The CDR3 DNA sequence: TGTGCCAGCCAAGACAGGGGCTCTGGAAACACCATATATTTT. This gives the protein CASQDRGSGNTIYF.

The chain combines TRBV18 with TRBJ1-1; possibly TRBD1 for D (6 bases). V was clipped by 0 bases and J by 4 bases, with 12 bases between them. Per the germline V gene, CDR1 is KGHSH and CDR2 is LQKENI. The CDR3 sequence is 15 residues long. The CDR3 protein is CASSPPSQGTTEAFF. The CDR3 DNA sequence: TGTGCCAGCTCACCACCGTCACAGGGAACCACTGAAGCTTTCTTT.

This sequence joins TRBV27 and TRBJ1-5, with a weak D call TRBD1 (6 bases). Germline V gene data show CDR1 as MNHEY and CDR2 as SMNVEV (reference sequence). Between the trimmed V and J ends, which lost 6 bases and 5 bases, there was a span of 8 bases. The CDR3 sequence is 12 residues long. CDR3 nucleotides: TGTGCCAGCAGCCGGACAGATCAGCCCCAGCATTTT. This encodes CASSRTDQPQHF.

The chain uses TRBV28 and TRBJ1-4, with D possibly being TRBD1 (6 bases). CDR1 is MDHEN, CDR2 SYDVKM, per germline. This CDR3 contains 18 residues. V was trimmed by 1 base and J by 0 bases, leaving 15 bases between them. CDR3 sequence: CASSLLTGFLTTNEKLFF. CDR3 in DNA: TGTGCCAGCAGTTTATTGACAGGCTTCCTGACAACTAATGAAAAACTGTTTTTT.

J is TRBJ2-4 and V is TRBV11-2; possibly TRBD2 for D (5 bases). CDR3 length equals 15 residues. Trimming removed 1 base at V and 6 bases at J, with 13 bases between. The germline gives CDR1 SGHAT, CDR2 FQNNGV. The DNA of the CDR3 is TGTGCCAGCAGCTTAGGGTTCCGGGAAGGAAACATTCAGTACTTC. This encodes CASSLGFREGNIQYF.

The chain uses TRBV10-2 and TRBJ1-4; 11 bases match TRBD1. The germline V gene has CDR1 WSHSY and CDR2 SAAADI. This CDR3 is 14 amino acids long. V shed 6 bases, J shed 7 bases, and the junction held 4 bases outside the gene matches. The CDR3 DNA reads as TGCGCCAGCAGAGGGACAGGGGGAGCTGAAAAACTGTTTTTT. Its translation is CASRGTGGAEKLFF.

V is TRBV19 and J is TRBJ2-3, with 10 nucleotides matching TRBD1. CDR3 length: 16 residues. V trimming: 5 bases; J trimming: 2 bases; junction bases outside the gene matches: 7. Germline CDR1 reads LNHDA; CDR2 reads SQIVND (reference sequence). Here the CDR3 reads CASSSSDRGTTDTQYF. In DNA, the CDR3 is TGTGCCAGTAGTTCCTCGGACAGGGGGACCACAGATACGCAGTATTTT.

The chain recombines TRBV18 with TRBJ1-1; 12 positions agree with TRBD1. The V segment lost 3 bases and the J segment 3 bases; nucleotides outside the gene matches: 5. The CDR3 covers 16 residues. The germline V gene encodes CDR1 KGHSH and CDR2 LQKENI. The CDR3 DNA sequence: TGTGCCAGCTCACCCGGGACAGGGGGCCGATACACTGAAGCTTTCTTT. Translating it yields CASSPGTGGRYTEAFF.

Judged by abundance, this clone is medium-sized. V and J are TRBV6-4 and TRBJ2-5, with 7 nucleotides matching TRBD2. Germline values: CDR1 MRHNA, CDR2 SNTAGT. The CDR3 spans 15 residues. With V trimmed by 0 bases and J by 4 bases, 5 bases remained unmatched. CDR3 DNA: TGTGCCAGCAGTGACTCCGGGGGAGGGTTAGAGACCCAGTACTTC. Amino acids: CASSDSGGGLETQYF.

This clone was found a few times. V and J are TRBV5-1 and TRBJ1-1; 11 nucleotides align to TRBD1. This CDR3 is 16 amino acids long. V dropped 4 bases and J dropped 1; count of bases not matched to a gene: 6. CDR1 is SGHRS, CDR2 YFSETQ, per germline. Here the CDR3 DNA reads TGCGCCAGCAGCCTCCGGACAGGGGGCGCGAACACTGAAGCTTTCTTT. Protein product: CASSLRTGGANTEAFF.

The chain links TRBV7-2 to TRBJ1-1; D unclear. V was trimmed by 0 bases and J by 5 bases, leaving 10 bases between them. The CDR3 sequence is 14 residues long. Germline CDR1 reads SGHTA; CDR2 reads FQGNSA. CDR3 residues: CASSLAGEWTEAFF. Written as DNA, the CDR3 is TGTGCCAGCAGCTTAGCTGGGGAGTGGACTGAAGCTTTCTTT.

The chain is built from TRBV28 and TRBJ1-5, with 9 bases that match TRBD1. Per germline, CDR1 MDHEN and CDR2 SYDVKM. V was pared by 6 bases and J by 0 bases, with 9 bases of the junction left unmatched. The CDR3 is made up of 17 amino acids. CDR3 bases: TGTGCCAGCAGCGACCCGGGACAGGGTCATAGCAATCAGCCCCAGCATTTT. This sequence encodes CASSDPGQGHSNQPQHF. The full variable domain, completed using reference TRBV28 and TRBJ1-5, is DVKVTQSSRYLVKRTGEKVFLECVQDMDHENMFWYRQDPGLGLRLIYFSYDVKMKEKGDIPEGYSVSREKKERFSLILESASTNQTSMYLCASSDPGQGHSNQPQHFGDGTRLSIL.

The chain carries TRBV25-1 and TRBJ1-2, with no clear D. CDR3 size: 13 residues. Trimming removed 2 bases from V and 8 bases from J, with 12 bases in between. The germline V gene has CDR1 MGHDK and CDR2 SYGVNS. CDR3 in amino acids: CASSEVTAGGYTF. CDR3 DNA sequence: TGTGCCAGCAGTGAAGTGACGGCGGGGGGCTACACCTTC.

V gene TRBV5-1 combines with J gene TRBJ1-1; tentatively, D is TRBD1 (5 bases). The V gene's germline CDR1 is SGHRS and CDR2 YFSETQ. The V and J ends lost 2 bases and 0 bases respectively, with 11 bases between them. The CDR3 loop spans 15 amino acids. The CDR3 DNA reads TGCGCCAGCAGCTTCCAGGGAGGGTTGAACACTGAAGCTTTCTTT. Protein product: CASSFQGGLNTEAFF.

There are a few counts of this clone. V and J are TRBV2 and TRBJ1-6; tentative D call: TRBD1 (5 bases). The germline CDR1 and CDR2 sequences are SNHLY and FYNNEI. The V and J ends lost 6 bases and 10 bases respectively, with 13 bases between them. This CDR3 contains 13 residues. The CDR3 coding sequence is TGTGCCAGCAGCCCGGGGGTAGAGTCACCCCTCCACTTT. Translation gives CASSPGVESPLHF.